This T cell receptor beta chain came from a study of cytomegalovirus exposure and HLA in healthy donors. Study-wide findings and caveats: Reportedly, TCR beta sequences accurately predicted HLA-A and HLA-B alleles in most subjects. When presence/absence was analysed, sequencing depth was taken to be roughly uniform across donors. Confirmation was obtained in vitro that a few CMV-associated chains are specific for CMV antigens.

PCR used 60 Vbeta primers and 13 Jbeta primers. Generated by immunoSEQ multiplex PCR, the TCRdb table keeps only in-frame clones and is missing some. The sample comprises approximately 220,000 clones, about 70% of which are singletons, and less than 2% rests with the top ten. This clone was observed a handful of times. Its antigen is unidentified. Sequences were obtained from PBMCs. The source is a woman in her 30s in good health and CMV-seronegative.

CDR3 amino acids: CASSGDRELFF. For the CDR3, the DNA is TGTGCCAGCAGCGGAGACAGGGAGCTTTTCTTC. J is TRBJ2-1 and V is TRBV9; 7 nucleotides agree with TRBD1. This CDR3 spans 11 amino acids. Per germline, CDR1 SGDLS and CDR2 YYNGEE. Trimming at V came to 3 bases and at J to 16 bases, leaving 7 bases not matched to a gene. Full variable domain (missing parts from reference TRBV9 and TRBJ2-1): DSGVTQTPKHLITATGQRVTLRCSPRSGDLSVYWYQQSLDQGLQFLIQYYNGEERAKGNILERFSAQQFPDLHSELNLSSLELGDSALYFCASSGDRELFFGPGTRLTVL.